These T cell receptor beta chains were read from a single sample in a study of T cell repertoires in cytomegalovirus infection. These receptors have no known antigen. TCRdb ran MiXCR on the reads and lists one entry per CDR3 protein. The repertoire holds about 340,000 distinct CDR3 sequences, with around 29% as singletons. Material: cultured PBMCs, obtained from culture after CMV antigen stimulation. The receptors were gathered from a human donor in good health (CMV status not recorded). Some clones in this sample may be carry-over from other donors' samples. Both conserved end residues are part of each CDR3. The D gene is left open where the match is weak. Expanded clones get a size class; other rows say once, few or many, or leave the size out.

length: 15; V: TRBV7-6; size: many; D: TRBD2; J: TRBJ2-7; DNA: TGTGCCAGCAGCTTAGGGAGCGGGGGGGAAACCGAGCAGTACTTC; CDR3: CASSLGSGGETEQYF
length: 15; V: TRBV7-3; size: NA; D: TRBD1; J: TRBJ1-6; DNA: TGTGCCAGCAGCCTGGGACAGGGTTACGGCTCACCCCTCCACTTT; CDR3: CASSLGQGYGSPLHF
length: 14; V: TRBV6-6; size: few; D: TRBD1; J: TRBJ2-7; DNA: TGTGCCAGCCGTGACAGGGGGAGGCTCTACGAGCAGTACTTC; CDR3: CASRDRGRLYEQYF
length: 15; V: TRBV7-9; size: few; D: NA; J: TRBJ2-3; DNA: TGTGCCAGCAGCTTAACGGCTCCTAGCACAGATACGCAGTATTTT; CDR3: CASSLTAPSTDTQYF
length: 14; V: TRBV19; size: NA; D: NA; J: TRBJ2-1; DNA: TGTGCCAGTAGTATGGGTGGTTCCTACAATGAGCAGTTCTTC; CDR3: CASSMGGSYNEQFF
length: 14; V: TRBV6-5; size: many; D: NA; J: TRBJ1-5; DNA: TGTGCCAGCAGTTACTCTAGCAGACGACAGCCCCAGCATTTT; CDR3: CASSYSSRRQPQHF
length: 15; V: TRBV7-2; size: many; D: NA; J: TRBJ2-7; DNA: TGTGCCAGCAGCCCTGTGGACTACCCGAGAGAGGGGCAGTACTTC; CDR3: CASSPVDYPREGQYF
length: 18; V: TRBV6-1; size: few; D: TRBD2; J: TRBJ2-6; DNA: TGTGCCAGCAGCTCGGGACTAGCGGGATACTCTGGGGCCAACGTCCTGACTTTC; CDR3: CASSSGLAGYSGANVLTF
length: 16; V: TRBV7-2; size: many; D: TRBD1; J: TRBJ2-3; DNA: TGTGCCAGCAGCTTAGATGGCTACCAGGGGGCAGATACGCAGTATTTT; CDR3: CASSLDGYQGADTQYF
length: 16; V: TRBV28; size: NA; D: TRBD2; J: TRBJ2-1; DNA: TGTGCCAGCAGAAGAGCCGGGACTAGCGAATACAATGAGCAGTTCTTC; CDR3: CASRRAGTSEYNEQFF
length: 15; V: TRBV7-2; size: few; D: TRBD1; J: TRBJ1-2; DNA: TGTGCCAGCAGCAAGGACAGGGAGGCCCACTATGGCTACACCTTC; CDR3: CASSKDREAHYGYTF
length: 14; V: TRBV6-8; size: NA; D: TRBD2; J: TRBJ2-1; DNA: TGTGCCAGCAGTGGACTAGCGGTGCACAATGAGCAGTTCTTC; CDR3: CASSGLAVHNEQFF
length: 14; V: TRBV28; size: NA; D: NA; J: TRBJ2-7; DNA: TGTGCCAGCAGCATATCCCGGGCCGCCCACGAGCAGTACTTC; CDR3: CASSISRAAHEQYF
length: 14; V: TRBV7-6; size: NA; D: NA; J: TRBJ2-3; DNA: TGTGCCAGCAGCTATATAGCGGCCACAGATACGCAGTATTTT; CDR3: CASSYIAATDTQYF
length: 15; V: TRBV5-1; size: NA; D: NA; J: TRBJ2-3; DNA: TGCGCCAGCAGCTTATTGGCGGATCGCACAGATACGCAGTATTTT; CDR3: CASSLLADRTDTQYF
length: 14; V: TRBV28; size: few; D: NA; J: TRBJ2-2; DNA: TGTGCCAGCAGTTTAGGGCATCTCACCGGGGAGCTGTTTTTT; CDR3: CASSLGHLTGELFF
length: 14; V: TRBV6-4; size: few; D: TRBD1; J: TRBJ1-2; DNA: TGTGCCAGCAGAGCCGGGACAGGGGTTTATGGCTACACCTTC; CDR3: CASRAGTGVYGYTF
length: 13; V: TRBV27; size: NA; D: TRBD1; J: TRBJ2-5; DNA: TGTGCCAGCAGTTTCGGACAGGGGTCCCCTCAGTACTTC; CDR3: CASSFGQGSPQYF
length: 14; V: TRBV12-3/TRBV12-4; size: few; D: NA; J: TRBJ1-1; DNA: TGTGCCAGCAGGCTCGGGCGCATGAACACTGAAGCTTTCTTT; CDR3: CASRLGRMNTEAFF
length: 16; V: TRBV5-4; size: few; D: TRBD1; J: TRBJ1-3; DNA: TGTGCCAGCAGCCTCGCCGGGACAGGGCCCGGAAACACCATATATTTT; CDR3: CASSLAGTGPGNTIYF
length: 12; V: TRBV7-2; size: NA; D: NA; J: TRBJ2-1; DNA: TGTGCCAGCAGCTGGGGACTGTTCGAGCAGTTCTTC; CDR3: CASSWGLFEQFF
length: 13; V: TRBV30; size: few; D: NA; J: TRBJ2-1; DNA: TGTGCCTGGAATCGGGCAGTTTACAATGAGCAGTTCTTC; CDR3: CAWNRAVYNEQFF